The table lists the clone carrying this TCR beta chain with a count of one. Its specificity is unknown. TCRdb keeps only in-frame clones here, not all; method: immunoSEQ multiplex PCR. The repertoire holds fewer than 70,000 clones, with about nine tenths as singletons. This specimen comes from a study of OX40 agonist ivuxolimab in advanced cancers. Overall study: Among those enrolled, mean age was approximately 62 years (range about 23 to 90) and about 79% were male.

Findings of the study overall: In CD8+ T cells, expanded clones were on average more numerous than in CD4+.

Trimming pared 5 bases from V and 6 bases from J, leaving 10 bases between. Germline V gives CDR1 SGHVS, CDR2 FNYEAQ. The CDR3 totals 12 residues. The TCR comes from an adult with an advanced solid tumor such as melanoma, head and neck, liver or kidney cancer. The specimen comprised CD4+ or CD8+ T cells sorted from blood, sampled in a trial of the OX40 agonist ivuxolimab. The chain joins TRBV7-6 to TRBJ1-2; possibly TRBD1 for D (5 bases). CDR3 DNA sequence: TGTGCCAGCAGCCTGGGACGGAATGGCTACACCTTC. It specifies CASSLGRNGYTF.